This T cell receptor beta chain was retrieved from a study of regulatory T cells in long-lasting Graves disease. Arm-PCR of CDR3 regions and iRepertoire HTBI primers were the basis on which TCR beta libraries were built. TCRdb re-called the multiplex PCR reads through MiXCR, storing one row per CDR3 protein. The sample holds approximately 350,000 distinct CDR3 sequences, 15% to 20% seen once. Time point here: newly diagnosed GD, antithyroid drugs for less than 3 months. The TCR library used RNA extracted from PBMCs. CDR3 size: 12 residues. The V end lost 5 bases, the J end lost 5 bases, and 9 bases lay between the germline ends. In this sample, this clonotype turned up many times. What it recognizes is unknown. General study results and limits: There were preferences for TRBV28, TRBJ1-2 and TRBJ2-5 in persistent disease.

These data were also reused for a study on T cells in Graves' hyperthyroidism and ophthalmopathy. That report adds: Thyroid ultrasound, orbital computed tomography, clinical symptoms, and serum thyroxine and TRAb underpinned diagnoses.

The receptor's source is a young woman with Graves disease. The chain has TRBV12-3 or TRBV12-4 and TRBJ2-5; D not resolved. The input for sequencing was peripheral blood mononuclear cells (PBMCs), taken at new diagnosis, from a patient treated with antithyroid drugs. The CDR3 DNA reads TGTGCCAGCAGTAAACGGGTTGAGACCCAGTACTTC. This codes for CASSKRVETQYF.